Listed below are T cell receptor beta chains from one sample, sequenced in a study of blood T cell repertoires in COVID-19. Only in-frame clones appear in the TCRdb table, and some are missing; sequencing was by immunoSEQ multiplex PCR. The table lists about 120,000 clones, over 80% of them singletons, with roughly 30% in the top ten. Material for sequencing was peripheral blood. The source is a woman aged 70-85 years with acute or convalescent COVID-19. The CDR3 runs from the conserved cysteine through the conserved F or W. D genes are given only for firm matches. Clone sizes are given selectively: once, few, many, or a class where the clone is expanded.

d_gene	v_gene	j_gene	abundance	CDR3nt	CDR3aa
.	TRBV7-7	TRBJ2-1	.	TGTGCTAGCAGCTTAGAACAGAACAATGAGCAGTTCTTC	CASSLEQNNEQFF
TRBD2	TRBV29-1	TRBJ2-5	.	TGCAGCGTCGCCCGGACTAGCGGGGGGCTAGAGACCCAGTACTTC	CSVARTSGGLETQYF
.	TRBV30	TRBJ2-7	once	TGTGCCTGGAGAGGGGCCTACGAGCAGTACTTC	CAWRGAYEQYF
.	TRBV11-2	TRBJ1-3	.	TGTGCCAGCAGCTTAGCGGGGGGCACCATATATTTT	CASSLAGGTIYF
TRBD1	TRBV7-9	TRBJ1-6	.	TGTGCCAGCAGTTACAGGGGAGAGTCACCCCTCCACTTT	CASSYRGESPLHF
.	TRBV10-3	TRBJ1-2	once	TGTGCCATCAGTGACGCCAGACTATATGGCTACACCTTC	CAISDARLYGYTF
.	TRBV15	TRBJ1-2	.	TGTGCCACCAGCAGGGGACACGTGGGAGTCTATGGCTACACCTTC	CATSRGHVGVYGYTF
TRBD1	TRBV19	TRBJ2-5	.	TGTGCCAGTAGTACGGGACAGGGGGCGCATGTTGAGACCCAGTACTTC	CASSTGQGAHVETQYF
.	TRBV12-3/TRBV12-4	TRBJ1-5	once	TGTGCCAGCACCGGGTACAATCAGCCCCAGCATTTT	CASTGYNQPQHF
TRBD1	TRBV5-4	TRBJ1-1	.	TGTGCCAGCAGTGGACAGGGGGTATGGGACACTGAAGCTTTCTTT	CASSGQGVWDTEAFF
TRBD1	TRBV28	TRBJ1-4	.	TGTGCCATCAGACAGGGTCCCACTAATGAAAAACTGTTTTTT	CAIRQGPTNEKLFF
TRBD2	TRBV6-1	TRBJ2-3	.	TGTGCCAGCAGTGAAGGTAGCGGGGGTACCACAGATACGCAGTATTTT	CASSEGSGGTTDTQYF
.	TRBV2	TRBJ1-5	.	TGTGCCAGCAGACGATACGCGGGCAATCAGCCCCAGCATTTT	CASRRYAGNQPQHF
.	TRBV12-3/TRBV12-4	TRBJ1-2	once	TGTGCCAGCACCCTGCAAGGGGCGCCTGGCTACACCTTC	CASTLQGAPGYTF
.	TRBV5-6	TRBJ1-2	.	TGTGCCAGCAGCCCGGCGAGGAGGGGTCCTTATGGCTACACCTTC	CASSPARRGPYGYTF
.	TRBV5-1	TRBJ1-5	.	TGCGCCAGCAGCTTGGATGGGGGGGCCGGACAGCCCCAGCATTTT	CASSLDGGAGQPQHF
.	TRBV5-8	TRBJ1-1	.	TGTGCCAGCAGCCCAGGTAGTAACACTGAAGCTTTCTTT	CASSPGSNTEAFF
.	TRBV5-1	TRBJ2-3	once	TGCGCCAGCAGCCCAAGGACTACCAGCACAGATACGCAGTATTTT	CASSPRTTSTDTQYF
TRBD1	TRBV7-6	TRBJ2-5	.	TGTGCCAGCAGCTTAGCCCAGGGGGAAAAGACCCAGTACTTC	CASSLAQGEKTQYF
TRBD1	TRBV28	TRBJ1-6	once	TGTGCCAGCAGCAATGCCGCGCAGGGGGTGAGCTCCTATAATTCACCCCTCCACTTT	CASSNAAQGVSSYNSPLHF
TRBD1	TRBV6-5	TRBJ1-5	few	TGTGCCAGCAGTTACCGGACAGGGACTCAGCCCCAGCATTTT	CASSYRTGTQPQHF
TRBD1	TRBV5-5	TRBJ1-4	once	TGTGCCAGCAGTCCAGAACGGACAGGGGGCGCCGGGGGTGAAAAACTGTTTTTT	CASSPERTGGAGGEKLFF
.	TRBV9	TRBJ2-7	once	TGTGCCAGCAGCGTAGGGGGCTATGGGAACTACGAGCAGTACTTC	CASSVGGYGNYEQYF
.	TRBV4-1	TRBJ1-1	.	TGCGCCAGCCGAGACCTAGGGGTTGCCACTGAAGCTTTCTTT	CASRDLGVATEAFF
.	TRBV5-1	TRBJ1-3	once	TGCGCCAGCAGCTTTGGACAGCTCTCTGGAAACACCATATATTTT	CASSFGQLSGNTIYF
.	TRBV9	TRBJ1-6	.	TGTGCCAGCAGCGTAGGAACACCGATCGGGGGACCCCTCCACTTT	CASSVGTPIGGPLHF
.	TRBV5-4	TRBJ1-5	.	TGTGCCAGCAGCTTAGGCGGCGGCAATCAGCCCCAGCATTTT	CASSLGGGNQPQHF
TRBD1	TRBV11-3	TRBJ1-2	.	TGTGCCAGCAGTTACGCCGACAGGGTCCATGGCTACACCTTC	CASSYADRVHGYTF
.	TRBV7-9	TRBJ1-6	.	TGTGCCAGCAGCGAAGAAACGGATTCACCCCTCCACTTT	CASSEETDSPLHF
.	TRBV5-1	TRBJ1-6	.	TGCGCCAGCAGCTCCGGACAGCGGAATTCACCCCTCCACTTT	CASSSGQRNSPLHF
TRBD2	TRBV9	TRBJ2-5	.	TGTGCCAGCAGCGAGTGGGACTACGAAGAGACCCAGTACTTC	CASSEWDYEETQYF
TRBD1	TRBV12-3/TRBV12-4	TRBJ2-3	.	TGTGCCAGCGAGACAGGGGGCGACGATACGCAGTATTTT	CASETGGDDTQYF
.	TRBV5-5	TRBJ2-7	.	TGTGCCAGCAGCTTGCCAGGGTCACCCTACGAGCAGTACTTC	CASSLPGSPYEQYF
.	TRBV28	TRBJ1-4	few	TGTGCCAGCAGGAGGGCCGCAACTAATGAAAAACTGTTTTTT	CASRRAATNEKLFF
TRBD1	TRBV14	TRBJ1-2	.	TGTGCCAGCAGCCAATTACAGGGGTCGCCTGGTGGCTACACCTTC	CASSQLQGSPGGYTF
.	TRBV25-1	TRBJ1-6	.	TGTGCCAGCAGTCTCCAGGGACTACTTAATTCACCCCTCCACTTT	CASSLQGLLNSPLHF
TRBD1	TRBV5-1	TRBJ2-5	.	TGCGCCAGCAGCACCGGGACAGAAGAGACCCAGTACTTC	CASSTGTEETQYF
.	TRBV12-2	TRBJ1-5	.	TGTGCAAGTCGCCCCAGGGGGATACAGCATCAGCCCCAGCATTTT	CASRPRGIQHQPQHF
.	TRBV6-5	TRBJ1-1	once	TGTGCCAGCAGACGCCGAGGCACTGAAGCTTTCTTT	CASRRRGTEAFF
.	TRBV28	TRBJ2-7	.	TGTGCCAGCAGTTTCCACCTAGCTTTCCTCTCCTACGAGCAGTACTTC	CASSFHLAFLSYEQYF
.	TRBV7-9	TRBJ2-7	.	TGTGCCAGCGGCGAGGACTCCACCTACGAGCAGTACTTC	CASGEDSTYEQYF
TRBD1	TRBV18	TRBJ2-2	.	TGTGCCAGCTCCCCGACAGGGGGCACCGGGGAGCTGTTTTTT	CASSPTGGTGELFF
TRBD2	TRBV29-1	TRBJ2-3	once	TGCAGCGTTGCGGCGGGGGGCGAATTCACAGATACGCAGTATTTT	CSVAAGGEFTDTQYF
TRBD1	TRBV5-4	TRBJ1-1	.	TGTGCCAGCAGCGGAACCTACAGGGGACCCAACACTGAAGCTTTCTTT	CASSGTYRGPNTEAFF
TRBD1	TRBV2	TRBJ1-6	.	TGTGCCAGCAGTGAACAGGGGGCCAATAATTCACCCCTCCACTTT	CASSEQGANNSPLHF
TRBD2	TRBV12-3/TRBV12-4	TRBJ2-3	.	TGTGCCAGCAGAGCTCGGGGGGAAGATACGCAGTATTTT	CASRARGEDTQYF
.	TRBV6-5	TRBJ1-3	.	TGTGCCAGCAGGGCCACCCTCTCTGGAAACACCATATATTTT	CASRATLSGNTIYF
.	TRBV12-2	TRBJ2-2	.	TGTGCAAGGCAATCAGGATCGAACACCGGGGAGCTGTTTTTT	CARQSGSNTGELFF
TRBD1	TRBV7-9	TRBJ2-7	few	TGTGCCAGCAGCGCCGGGACAGGGAGATACGAGCAGTACTTC	CASSAGTGRYEQYF
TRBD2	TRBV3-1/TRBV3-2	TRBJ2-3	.	TGTGCCAGCAGCCAACTAGCGGGGGGAGATACGCAGTATTTT	CASSQLAGGDTQYF
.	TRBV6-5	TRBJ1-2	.	TGTGCCAGCAGTTCCCCAGGGCGGAAGGATGGCTACACCTTC	CASSSPGRKDGYTF
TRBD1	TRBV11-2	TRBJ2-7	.	TGTGCCAGCAGCACGGGACAGGGGAGTTACGAGCAGTACTTC	CASSTGQGSYEQYF
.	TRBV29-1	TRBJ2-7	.	TGCAGCGTTCGAGTAGGGGTGGACTACGAGCAGTACTTC	CSVRVGVDYEQYF
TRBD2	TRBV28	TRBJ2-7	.	TGTGCCAGCATCAAACTCCTCGGCGGGGGGGCCTACGAGCAGTACTTC	CASIKLLGGGAYEQYF
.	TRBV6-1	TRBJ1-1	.	TGTGCCAGCAGTGAATGGGAGTACGGTGTGTGGACTGAAGCTTTCTTT	CASSEWEYGVWTEAFF